This T cell receptor beta chain was profiled in a study of CD8 T cells in Susac syndrome. As to this clonotype: The junction and the germline gene differ at one end; a read error may be behind it.

Random hexamers served to reverse transcribe about 0.5 to 1 ug RNA. MiXCR, run by TCRdb on the immunoSEQ multiplex PCR reads, gives a single entry per CDR3 protein. The table includes hundreds of thousands of distinct CDR3 sequences, approximately 85% detected once. Treatment-naive patients with stable or active relapsing-remitting disease were the multiple sclerosis controls. Germline CDR1 and CDR2: SGHAT and FQNNGV. CDR3 length: 11 amino acids. The sequence was collected from a human donor with multiple sclerosis. This chain connects TRBV11-2 to TRBJ1-2, with D unclear. Material: CD8+ T cells from PBMCs. CDR3 DNA: TGTGCCAGCAGCTTTGGCAGACTTATTTCCTTC. Translated: CASSFGRLISF.